This entry lists 32 T cell receptor beta chains sequenced from one sample in a study of blood T cell repertoires in COVID-19. Method: immunoSEQ multiplex PCR; TCRdb's copy keeps in-frame clones and lacks some. The sample carries over 100,000 clones, 82% recorded once. Sequenced input: peripheral blood. The receptors were sampled from a woman aged 70-85 years with acute or convalescent COVID-19.

The chain is built from TRBV3-1 (or the pseudogene TRBV3-2) and TRBJ2-1, with a tentative D call TRBD1 (6 bases). From germline, CDR1 is LGHDT and CDR2 YNNKEL (reference sequence). The germline V and J ends were trimmed by 4 bases and 6 bases, with 25 bases remaining between them. The CDR3 is made up of 18 amino acids. CDR3 residues: CASSRSSPQGSLGNEQFF. Here the CDR3 DNA reads TGTGCCAGCAGCCGATCCTCACCTCAGGGGAGTTTGGGCAATGAGCAGTTCTTC.

The chain is built from TRBV7-9 and TRBJ1-6, with TRBD1 matching over 11 bases. Germline assignment: CDR1 SEHNR and CDR2 FQNEAQ (reference sequence). V shed 5 bases and J 9 bases; nucleotides not matched to a gene: 9. This CDR3 comprises 16 residues. The chain's CDR3 is CASSLGSGTGGSPLHF. The CDR3 coding sequence is TGTGCCAGCAGCCTAGGATCCGGGACAGGGGGTTCACCCCTCCACTTT.

The CDR3 nucleotides read TGTGCCAGCTCATCACAGGGGTCTGGCCAGCCCCAGCATTTT. Its translation is CASSSQGSGQPQHF. The chain carries TRBV18 and TRBJ1-5; 7 nucleotides agree with TRBD1. Germline V gives CDR1 KGHSH, CDR2 LQKENI. CDR3 length equals 14 residues. V shed 5 bases and J 7 bases; nucleotides not matched to a gene: 8.

The rearrangement uses TRBV15 and TRBJ1-1; 7 nucleotides line up with TRBD1. Unmatched junction bases numbered 7, after V lost 5 bases and J lost 4 bases. This CDR3 has 14 amino acids. Germline CDR1 reads LNHNV; CDR2 reads YYDKDF (reference sequence). The CDR3: CATSRDRVFTEAFF. CDR3 coding DNA: TGTGCCACCAGCCGTGACAGGGTATTCACTGAAGCTTTCTTT.

The rearrangement uses TRBV15 and TRBJ2-1, with 12 nucleotides matching TRBD2. The CDR3 contains 16 residues. The germline V gene has CDR1 LNHNV and CDR2 YYDKDF (reference sequence). Trimming took 4 bases from V and 7 from J; bases not matched to a gene: 8. CDR3: CATSIRLAGDVNEQFF. CDR3 nucleotide sequence: TGTGCCACCAGCATTAGACTAGCGGGGGACGTTAATGAGCAGTTCTTC.

The chain employs TRBV7-2 and TRBJ2-2; 11 bases line up with TRBD2. The CDR3 is 16 amino acids. CDR1 and CDR2 from the germline V gene are SGHTA and FQGNSA. J lost 1 base, V lost 2 bases, and 0 bases had no gene match. The CDR3 DNA sequence: TGTGCCAGCAGCTTACTAGCGGGGGGGAACACCGGGGAGCTGTTTTTT. Its translation: CASSLLAGGNTGELFF.

The gene calls are TRBV2 and TRBJ1-2; TRBD1 matches 9 bases. J gave up 2 bases and V 6 bases, and 4 bases lay outside the gene matches. The CDR3 spans 14 residues. Germline V gives CDR1 SNHLY, CDR2 FYNNEI. The CDR3 DNA reads TGTGCCAGCAGCTCCGGGACAGGGAACTATGGCTACACCTTC. Its translation: CASSSGTGNYGYTF.

V usage is TRBV7-2 and J usage is TRBJ2-5, with 9 bases fitting TRBD2. The CDR3 sequence is 15 residues long. Trimming at V came to 5 bases and at J to 1 base, leaving 5 bases not matched to a gene. Germline CDR1 and CDR2: SGHTA and FQGNSA. The CDR3 spells CASSRGLAFQETQYF. CDR3 sequence (DNA): TGTGCCAGCAGCAGGGGACTAGCCTTCCAAGAGACCCAGTACTTC. Supplemented by reference TRBV7-2 and TRBJ2-5, the full variable domain reads GAGVSQSPSNKVTEKGKDVELRCDPISGHTALYWYRQSLGQGLEFLIYFQGNSAPDKSGLPSDRFSAERTGGSVSTLTIQRTQQEDSAVYLCASSRGLAFQETQYFGPGTRLLVL.

The CDR3 bases are TGTGCCAGCAGCGTAGGGACTAGCGGGGGGGCCCCAGATACGCAGTATTTT. Translation gives CASSVGTSGGAPDTQYF. This chain links TRBV9 with TRBJ2-3; 15 bases are shared with TRBD2. The CDR3 runs 17 residues. The germline gives CDR1 SGDLS, CDR2 YYNGEE. J gave up 4 bases and V 0 bases, and 3 bases lay outside the gene matches. Based on the CDR3 plus reference TRBV9 and TRBJ2-3, the full variable domain is DSGVTQTPKHLITATGQRVTLRCSPRSGDLSVYWYQQSLDQGLQFLIQYYNGEERAKGNILERFSAQQFPDLHSELNLSSLELGDSALYFCASSVGTSGGAPDTQYFGPGTRLTVL.

The CDR3 DNA reads as TGTGCCAGCCGGGGACAGAACTATGGCTACACCTTC. It yields the protein CASRGQNYGYTF. The chain combines TRBV2 with TRBJ1-2; 7 nucleotides agree with TRBD1. This CDR3 comprises 12 residues. CDR1 and CDR2 from the germline V gene are SNHLY and FYNNEI. V lost 8 bases, J lost 2 bases, and 2 bases stayed unmatched.

This sequence joins TRBV29-1 and TRBJ2-3; 8 bases fit TRBD1. V was pared by 4 bases and J by 7 bases, with 7 bases of the junction left unmatched. CDR1 SQVTM and CDR2 ANQGSEA come from the germline V gene. The length of the CDR3 is 13 residues. In nucleotides, the CDR3 is TGCAGCGTTGTGTTGGCAGGGGGCAATACGCAGTATTTT. Translated, it gives CSVVLAGGNTQYF.

As regards this clone: Compared with germline, one end of the junction differs, possibly owing to a read error. Here the CDR3 DNA reads TGTGCCAGCAGCTTAGATCTCGTGACAGGGGATCACTTC. Translating it yields CASSLDLVTGDHF. The rearrangement links TRBV7-9 to TRBJ2-7; the match to TRBD1 covers 8 bases. The length of the CDR3 is 13 residues. Germline lookup yields CDR1 SEHNR and CDR2 FQNEAQ (reference sequence).

The gene calls are TRBV10-3 and TRBJ2-1, with D perhaps matching TRBD1 (5 bases). Trimming pared 0 bases from V and 4 bases from J, leaving 19 bases between. CDR3 length equals 18 residues. Germline-derived CDR1 and CDR2 are ENHRY and SYGVKD. The CDR3 DNA reads TGTGCCATCAGTGAGTCCACCACAGGACGTCAAAGTTACAATGAGCAGTTCTTC. It codes for CAISESTTGRQSYNEQFF.

The chain recombines TRBV5-1 with TRBJ1-4; 8 bases are shared with TRBD1. The CDR3 is 14 amino acids. After removal of 1 base from V and 6 bases from J, the junction contained 2 bases not matched to a gene. Germline V gene data show CDR1 as SGHRS and CDR2 as YFSETQ. The CDR3 reads CASSLQGADEKLFF. As DNA, the CDR3 is TGCGCCAGCAGCTTGCAGGGGGCGGATGAAAAACTGTTTTTT.

This clone has only a few counts. The chain joins TRBV7-2 to TRBJ1-5; possible D gene TRBD1, 6 bases. The V gene's germline CDR1 is SGHTA and CDR2 FQGNSA. V dropped 4 bases and J dropped 9 bases, with 10 bases sitting between them. The CDR3 is 12 residues long. The CDR3 sequence: CASSWGGGPQHF. For the CDR3, the DNA is TGTGCCAGCAGCTGGGGAGGGGGGCCCCAGCATTTT.

This chain's CDR3 is CATSRGANTYEQYF. CDR3 bases: TGTGCCACCAGCAGAGGGGCGAATACCTACGAGCAGTACTTC. This chain joins TRBV15 and TRBJ2-7, with unresolved D. Germline values: CDR1 LNHNV, CDR2 YYDKDF (reference sequence). Between the trimmed V and J ends, which lost 1 base and 2 bases, there was a span of 9 bases. CDR3 size: 14 residues.

The chain is built from TRBV19 and TRBJ2-1; D is undetermined. This CDR3 has 12 amino acids. Germline assignment: CDR1 LNHDA and CDR2 SQIVND (reference sequence). V lost 3 bases and J 8 bases, leaving 8 bases between the germline ends. The CDR3 region has the DNA TGTGCCAGTAGTATTACGCTAGATGAGCAGTTCTTC. This gives the protein CASSITLDEQFF.

CDR3 DNA: TGTGCCAGCAGTACCCCAAGGGGCCCCTACAATGAGCAGTTCTTC. This gives the protein CASSTPRGPYNEQFF. The rearrangement joins TRBV6-5 to TRBJ2-1; the D gene is possibly TRBD1 (5 bases). Trimming left V 5 bases short and J 2 bases short, with 13 bases between. This CDR3 has 15 residues. Per germline, CDR1 MNHEY and CDR2 SVGAGI.

The chain joins TRBV18 to TRBJ2-1; D gene unclear. The germline V and J ends were trimmed by 0 bases and 2 bases, with 11 bases remaining between them. Germline V gives CDR1 KGHSH, CDR2 LQKENI. The CDR3 loop spans 16 amino acids. The CDR3 bases are TGTGCCAGCTCACCACCGAACAGTTTGGCCTACAATGAGCAGTTCTTC. Translation gives CASSPPNSLAYNEQFF. Supplemented by reference TRBV18 and TRBJ2-1, the full variable domain reads NAGVMQNPRHLVRRRGQEARLRCSPMKGHSHVYWYRQLPEEGLKFMVYLQKENIIDESGMPKERFSAEFPKEGPSILRIQQVVRGDSAAYFCASSPPNSLAYNEQFFGPGTRLTVL.

V usage is TRBV12-3 or TRBV12-4 and J usage is TRBJ2-2; D gene ambiguous. Trimming took off 3 bases at V and 7 bases at J, with 6 bases between the two ends. The CDR3 covers 12 residues. DNA of the CDR3: TGTGCCAGCAGTTTGGGCTACGGGGAGCTGTTTTTT. As protein: CASSLGYGELFF.

V gene TRBV13 combines with J gene TRBJ1-6; D is possibly TRBD1 (6 bases). This CDR3 comprises 13 residues. V lost 1 base and J 10 bases, leaving 8 bases between the germline ends. The germline V gene has CDR1 PRHDT and CDR2 FYEKMQ (reference sequence). The CDR3, as DNA: TGTGCCAGCAGCTTAGATGGGGGCTCACCCCTCCACTTT. This sequence encodes CASSLDGGSPLHF.

The chain has TRBV6-2 or TRBV6-3 and TRBJ2-6; a possible D gene is TRBD1 (6 bases). This CDR3 is built from 16 residues. V gave up 6 bases and J gave up 0 bases, with 12 bases separating them. Germline assignment: CDR1 MNHEY and CDR2 SVGEGT. DNA of the CDR3: TGTGCCAGCAGCGCAGGGGCCCGCTCTGGGGCCAACGTCCTGACTTTC. It specifies CASSAGARSGANVLTF.

J is TRBJ2-1 and V is TRBV23-1; tentatively, D is TRBD1 (5 bases). TRBV23-1 is noted as an ORF with a role that remains uncertain. Trimming shortened V by 0 bases and J by 13 bases, and 13 bases separated the two germline ends. The CDR3 is 13 amino acids. This chain's CDR3 is CASSQSGARSQFF. CDR3 DNA: TGCGCCAGCAGTCAATCAGGGGCCCGCAGTCAGTTCTTC.

This chain uses TRBV14 with TRBJ2-3, with 8 bases aligning to TRBD2. CDR3 size: 17 residues. Germline V gene lookup returns CDR1 SGHDN and CDR2 FVKESK. The trim removed 3 bases at V and 5 bases at J, leaving 13 bases unmatched. The CDR3 coding sequence is TGTGCCAGCAGCCAGCCAACGGGACTAGATGAGAAAGATACGCAGTATTTT. Amino acid sequence: CASSQPTGLDEKDTQYF.

This rearrangement joins TRBV10-3 to TRBJ2-7, with TRBD1 matching 7 bases. In germline, CDR1 is ENHRY, CDR2 SYGVKD. The CDR3 totals 13 residues. V dropped 5 bases and J dropped 4; count of bases not matched to a gene: 5. Here the CDR3 reads CAISTGAEYEQYV. The CDR3, as DNA: TGTGCCATCAGTACAGGGGCGGAATACGAGCAGTACGTC.

V and J are TRBV2 and TRBJ1-5; D gene uncertain. Germline V lookup: CDR1 SNHLY, CDR2 FYNNEI. The CDR3 sequence is 14 residues long. V dropped 6 bases and J dropped 4 bases, with 13 bases sitting between them. This CDR3 is CASRQDGENQPQHF. CDR3 DNA: TGTGCCAGCAGGCAGGACGGGGAGAATCAGCCCCAGCATTTT.

The chain links TRBV11-3 to TRBJ1-1, with D uncertain. CDR1 is SGHNT and CDR2 is YENEEA in the germline V gene. The V and J ends lost 5 bases and 5 bases respectively, with 12 bases between them. The CDR3 consists of 13 residues. Here the CDR3 reads CASSRNSGTEAFF. CDR3 DNA: TGTGCCAGCAGCCGAAACTCGGGGACTGAAGCTTTCTTT.

The chain recombines TRBV28 with TRBJ2-1; the D is unclear. The CDR3 runs 13 residues. Germline CDR1 and CDR2: MDHEN and SYDVKM. V shed 0 bases and J shed 4 bases, with 4 bases lying between them. The CDR3 region is CASSLWSYNEQFF. DNA of the CDR3: TGTGCCAGCAGTTTATGGTCTTACAATGAGCAGTTCTTC.

This sequence joins TRBV2 and TRBJ2-1, with TRBD2 identical over 16 bases. The germline V gene has CDR1 SNHLY and CDR2 FYNNEI. The CDR3 contains 18 residues. V shed 7 bases and J 6 bases; nucleotides not matched to a gene: 12. CDR3 sequence reads: CASTRTGTSGGVGNEQFF. The CDR3 DNA reads TGTGCCAGCACGCGAACGGGGACTAGCGGGGGGGTTGGCAATGAGCAGTTCTTC.

The rearrangement uses TRBV30 and TRBJ1-4, with D perhaps matching TRBD1 (6 bases). The V end lost 8 bases, the J end lost 8 bases, and 15 bases lay between the germline ends. Germline V lookup: CDR1 GTSNPN, CDR2 SVGIG (reference sequence). The CDR3 totals 12 residues. The chain's CDR3 is CAATGYREKLFF. CDR3 coding DNA: TGTGCCGCCACAGGGTACAGAGAAAAACTGTTTTTT.

The chain is built from TRBV5-6 and TRBJ1-4; 11 bases map to TRBD1. This CDR3 is 15 amino acids long. Germline assignment: CDR1 SGHDT and CDR2 YYEEEE. J was trimmed by 8 bases and V by 0 bases; bases with no gene match: 3. The CDR3 spells CASSLDGTGGEKLFF. For the CDR3, the DNA is TGTGCCAGCAGCTTGGATGGGACAGGGGGAGAAAAACTGTTTTTT.

This clone was counted once. The chain is built from TRBV27 and TRBJ1-6; 7 bases map to TRBD1. Trimming at V came to 5 bases and at J to 10 bases, leaving 8 bases not matched to a gene. The CDR3 totals 14 residues. Germline assignment: CDR1 MNHEY and CDR2 SMNVEV (reference sequence). The CDR3 loop is CASSLDDRASPLHF. The DNA of the CDR3 is TGTGCCAGCAGTCTAGACGACAGGGCCTCACCCCTCCACTTT.